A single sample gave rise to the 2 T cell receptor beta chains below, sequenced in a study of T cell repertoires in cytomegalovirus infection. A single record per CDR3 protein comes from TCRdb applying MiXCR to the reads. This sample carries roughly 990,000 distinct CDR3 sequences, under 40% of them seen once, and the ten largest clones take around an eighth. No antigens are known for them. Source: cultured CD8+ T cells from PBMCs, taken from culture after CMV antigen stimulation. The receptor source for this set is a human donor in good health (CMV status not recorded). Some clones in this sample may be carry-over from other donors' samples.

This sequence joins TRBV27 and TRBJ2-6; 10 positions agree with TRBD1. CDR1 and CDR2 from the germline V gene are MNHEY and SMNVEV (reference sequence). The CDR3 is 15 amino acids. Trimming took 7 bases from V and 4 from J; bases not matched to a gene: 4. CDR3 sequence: CASTRQGAGANVLTF. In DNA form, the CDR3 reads TGTGCCAGCACCCGACAGGGGGCAGGGGCCAACGTCCTGACTTTC.

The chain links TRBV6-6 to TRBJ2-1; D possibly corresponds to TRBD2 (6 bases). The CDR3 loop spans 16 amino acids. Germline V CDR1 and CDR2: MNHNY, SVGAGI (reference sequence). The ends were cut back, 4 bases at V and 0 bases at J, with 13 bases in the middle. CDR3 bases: TGTGCCAGCAGTTCCGGGACTTTGAGCTCCTACAATGAGCAGTTCTTC. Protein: CASSSGTLSSYNEQFF.